This passage covers 23 T cell receptor beta chains from one sample sequenced in a study of T cell responses to AZD1222 COVID-19 vaccine (dated by TCRdb to 2020 to 2022). Taken with the paper, the label for time point translates to: baseline before first vaccination. This sample's treatment or condition label indicates: meningococcal conjugate vaccine given as trial control. The protocol used for the library was the immunoSEQ multiplex PCR assay. The table was pulled from immuneACCESS by TCRdb, which kept in-frame rearrangements only. Such tables lose some clones; where checked, under half of the loss comes from unresolved V genes, and the rest has no known cause. The table for this sample lists 90,000 to 120,000 clones; about 92% of them were counted only once. Approximately 3.1% of the sample lies in the top ten. The material was peripheral blood, obtained on day 0 of MenACWY control vaccination. The receptors here all came from an adult in good health.

The V call is TRBV3-1 (or the pseudogene TRBV3-2), the J call TRBJ2-7; D uncertain. Deletions cut 3 bases from V and 0 bases from J, with 6 bases between. The CDR3 runs 13 residues. The germline V gene encodes CDR1 LGHDT and CDR2 YNNKEL (reference sequence). The CDR3 reads CASSHASSYEQYF. DNA for the CDR3: TGTGCCAGCAGCCACGCTAGCTCCTACGAGCAGTACTTC.

This clone has a handful of counts. This rearrangement joins TRBV9 to TRBJ1-6, with 11 bases aligning to TRBD1. The CDR3 is 15 amino acids. The junction had 4 bases not matched to a gene; V was cut back by 4 bases and J by 7 bases. The germline V gene has CDR1 SGDLS and CDR2 YYNGEE. CDR3 DNA sequence: TGTGCCAGCAGCAGGCGGGACAGGGGGAATTCACCCCTCCACTTT. Protein sequence: CASSRRDRGNSPLHF.

The CDR3 loop is CASSFNRYTDTQYF. The DNA of the CDR3 is TGTGCCAGCAGCTTCAACAGGTACACAGATACGCAGTATTTT. This chain uses TRBV7-2 with TRBJ2-3, with a possible D match to TRBD1 (5 bases). The CDR3 is 14 residues long. Trimming left V 3 bases short and J 2 bases short, with 9 bases between. The germline V gene encodes CDR1 SGHTA and CDR2 FQGNSA.

For the CDR3, the DNA is TGTGCCAGCAGCCTCCGACTAGCGGGGGCCGATGGGGAGACCCAGTACTTC. It encodes CASSLRLAGADGETQYF. The gene calls are TRBV13 and TRBJ2-5, with TRBD2 matching over 12 bases. V was clipped by 5 bases and J by 5 bases; unmatched bases: 12. The germline V gene has CDR1 PRHDT and CDR2 FYEKMQ (reference sequence). This CDR3 is 17 amino acids long.

This chain links TRBV7-3 with TRBJ2-6; 7 bases fit TRBD1. Germline lookup yields CDR1 SGHTA and CDR2 FQGTGA. V dropped 4 bases and J dropped 0; count of bases not matched to a gene: 12. The CDR3 totals 19 residues. CDR3: CASSSPGTATYSGANVLTF. CDR3 DNA: TGTGCCAGCAGCTCTCCCGGGACAGCGACCTACTCTGGGGCCAACGTCCTGACTTTC.

This chain joins TRBV6-5 and TRBJ1-3; D is uncertain. V was pared by 7 bases and J by 3 bases, with 13 bases between. Germline CDR1 is MNHEY and CDR2 is SVGAGI. The CDR3 runs 14 residues. The CDR3 spells CASMTVMGGNTIYF. The CDR3 DNA reads as TGTGCCAGCATGACTGTGATGGGTGGAAACACCATATATTTT.

This rearrangement joins TRBV29-1 to TRBJ2-6; the D gene could be TRBD1 or TRBD2 (5 bases each). The ends were cut back, 5 bases at V and 5 bases at J, with 10 bases in the middle. The CDR3 runs 13 residues. Germline assignment: CDR1 SQVTM and CDR2 ANQGSEA. CDR3 sequence reads: CSVWGIWANVLTF. The CDR3 DNA sequence: TGCAGCGTTTGGGGGATCTGGGCCAACGTCCTGACTTTC. Looking up the rest from reference TRBV29-1 and TRBJ2-6 gives the full variable domain: SAVISQKPSRDICQRGTSLTIQCQVDSQVTMMFWYRQQPGQSLTLIATANQGSEATYESGFVIDKFPISRPNLTFSTLTVSNMSPEDSSIYLCSVWGIWANVLTFGAGSRLTVL.

The chain combines TRBV18 with TRBJ1-4, with 9 positions matching TRBD1. V trimming: 4 bases; J trimming: 4 bases; junction bases outside the gene matches: 4. Germline loops: CDR1 KGHSH, CDR2 LQKENI. The CDR3 loop spans 15 amino acids. CDR3 protein: CASSHKTGGNEKLFF. CDR3 coding DNA: TGTGCCAGCTCACACAAGACAGGGGGTAATGAAAAACTGTTTTTT.

The chain couples TRBV2 to TRBJ2-7, with D possibly being TRBD1 (6 bases). CDR3 length equals 15 residues. Germline V CDR1 and CDR2: SNHLY, FYNNEI. Trimming took 2 bases from V and 3 from J, leaving 14 bases between them. The chain's CDR3 is CASSESWQGHYEQYF. In nucleotides, the CDR3 is TGTGCCAGCAGTGAATCCTGGCAGGGACACTACGAGCAGTACTTC.

This clone came up a few times. This rearrangement joins TRBV2 to TRBJ1-3; no clear D. V was trimmed by 2 bases and J by 1 base, leaving 12 bases between them. The germline gives CDR1 SNHLY, CDR2 FYNNEI. The CDR3 is 16 amino acids. The DNA of the CDR3 is TGTGCCAGCAGTGAATTGAACGGAGGGTCTGGAAACACCATATATTTT. Protein sequence: CASSELNGGSGNTIYF.

The chain links TRBV4-1 to TRBJ1-6; D is unresolved. CDR1 and CDR2 (germline): MGHRA, YSYEKL. Trimming cost V 0 bases and J 9 bases, with 12 bases left between them. The CDR3 sequence is 15 residues long. CDR3 sequence reads: CASSQEEGGGSPLHF. In nucleotides, the CDR3 is TGCGCCAGCAGCCAAGAAGAGGGAGGAGGTTCACCCCTCCACTTT.

The chain employs TRBV19 and TRBJ2-7; D call uncertain. The CDR3 is 14 amino acids. Germline V gene sequence: CDR1 LNHDA, CDR2 SQIVND (reference sequence). V gave up 3 bases and J gave up 3 bases, with 12 bases separating them. The CDR3: CASSIQGQSYEQYF. The CDR3 DNA reads as TGTGCCAGTAGTATTCAAGGGCAGAGCTACGAGCAGTACTTC.

This clone occurred once. The V gene is TRBV7-2, the J gene TRBJ2-7; TRBD1 matches 10 bases. V shed 5 bases and J 7 bases; nucleotides not matched to a gene: 8. The CDR3 is 14 amino acids. Germline-derived CDR1 and CDR2 are SGHTA and FQGNSA. CDR3 bases: TGTGCCAGCAGCAACCGACAGGGGGCGGGAGAGCAGTACTTC. Translated: CASSNRQGAGEQYF.

CDR3 amino acids: CASSLEGQPSSGNTIYF. In DNA form, the CDR3 reads TGCGCCAGCAGCTTGGAGGGACAGCCCAGCTCTGGAAACACCATATATTTT. The chain links TRBV5-1 to TRBJ1-3, with 7 bases fitting TRBD1. CDR1 and CDR2 (germline): SGHRS, YFSETQ. This CDR3 has 17 residues. The trim removed 0 bases at V and 0 bases at J, leaving 6 bases unmatched.

The chain couples TRBV6-5 to TRBJ1-1; D possibly corresponds to TRBD1 (5 bases). V gave up 4 bases and J gave up 8 bases, with 14 bases separating them. This CDR3 contains 13 residues. CDR1 MNHEY and CDR2 SVGAGI come from the germline V gene. The CDR3 nucleotides are TGTGCCAGCAGTTCTGGACACTCTAGGGAAGCTTTCTTT. Its translation: CASSSGHSREAFF.

This clone came up a few times. This chain joins TRBV12-3 or TRBV12-4 and TRBJ1-2; no firm D call. V lost 6 bases, J lost 1 base, and 3 bases lay in between. The CDR3 contains 11 residues. The CDR3: CASRLNYGYTF. The CDR3 DNA reads as TGTGCCAGCAGGCTTAACTATGGCTACACCTTC.

This rearrangement joins TRBV19 to TRBJ1-5, with 11 bases fitting TRBD1. Germline V gene data show CDR1 as LNHDA and CDR2 as SQIVND (reference sequence). CDR3 size: 16 residues. V was pared by 7 bases and J by 6 bases, with 11 bases of the junction left unmatched. The chain's CDR3 is CASTHLDRGRRQPQHF. CDR3 bases: TGTGCCAGTACCCACTTGGACAGGGGGCGCCGTCAGCCCCAGCATTTT.

The genes are TRBV3-1 (or the pseudogene TRBV3-2) and TRBJ2-1; D call uncertain. With 1 base removed from V and 4 bases from J, the gap between germline ends came to 14 bases. The CDR3 spans 16 residues. Germline-derived CDR1 and CDR2 are LGHDT and YNNKEL (reference sequence). CDR3 sequence reads: CASSQVGVMGYNEQFF. The CDR3 nucleotides read TGTGCCAGCAGCCAAGTTGGGGTCATGGGTTACAATGAGCAGTTCTTC.

This chain connects TRBV7-2 to TRBJ2-1, with D perhaps given as TRBD1 or TRBD2 (6 bases each). CDR1 SGHTA and CDR2 FQGNSA come from the germline V gene. The V and J ends lost 3 bases and 3 bases respectively, with 9 bases between them. The CDR3 length is 14 residues. The CDR3 nucleotides are TGTGCCAGCAGCTTCAAGGGGGGCTACAATGAGCAGTTCTTC. Encoded protein: CASSFKGGYNEQFF.

This clone was observed a single time. The rearrangement joins TRBV11-2 to TRBJ2-1; D is undetermined. The ends were cut back, 5 bases at V and 4 bases at J, with 21 bases in the middle. This CDR3 region has 17 residues. Germline V lookup: CDR1 SGHAT, CDR2 FQNNGV. The CDR3 DNA reads TGTGCCAGCAGCCCCACCCGGGCCCTATCTGGGTACAATGAGCAGTTCTTC. Translating it yields CASSPTRALSGYNEQFF. The whole variable domain, remainder taken from reference TRBV11-2 and TRBJ2-1, is EAGVAQSPRYKIIEKRQSVAFWCNPISGHATLYWYQQILGQGPKLLIQFQNNGVVDDSQLPKDRFSAERLKGVDSTLKIQPAKLEDSAVYLCASSPTRALSGYNEQFFGPGTRLTVL.

This clone was detected once. This chain connects TRBV5-4 to TRBJ1-2, with a weak D call TRBD1 (6 bases). V was shortened by 0 bases and J by 6 bases, with 12 bases between the two germline ends. This CDR3 is 14 amino acids long. CDR1 and CDR2 (germline): SGHNT, YYREEE (reference sequence). CDR3 protein: CASSLATGSDGYTF. DNA for the CDR3: TGTGCCAGCAGCTTGGCCACAGGGAGCGATGGCTACACCTTC.

J is TRBJ1-2 and V is TRBV5-1; 12 positions match TRBD1. The length of the CDR3 is 14 residues. V shed 3 bases and J 7 bases; nucleotides not matched to a gene: 4. CDR1 and CDR2 (germline): SGHRS, YFSETQ. The CDR3 nucleotides are TGCGCCAGCAGCTCCGGGACAGGGGGCTTTGGCTACACCTTC. Its translation is CASSSGTGGFGYTF.

The rearrangement uses TRBV6-2 or TRBV6-3 and TRBJ2-7; 11 bases are shared with TRBD1. J was trimmed by 7 bases and V by 5 bases; bases with no gene match: 13. This CDR3 has 16 amino acids. CDR1 and CDR2 from the germline V gene are MNHEY and SVGEGT. In DNA, the CDR3 is TGTGCCAGCAGTCGAGCCGGGACAGGGGGTTTCAATGAGCAGTACTTC. As protein: CASSRAGTGGFNEQYF.